The 10 T cell receptor beta chains below were found in one sample sequenced in a study of blood T cell repertoires in COVID-19. Libraries were prepared by immunoSEQ multiplex PCR; TCRdb keeps only in-frame clonotypes and omits some of them. This repertoire shows approximately 100,000 clones, just over 90% found once; its top ten account for 0.97%. The source material was peripheral blood. All receptors derive from a man between 60 and 70 years old with acute or convalescent COVID-19.

V usage is TRBV10-3 and J usage is TRBJ1-2; TRBD1 matches 12 bases. This CDR3 has 14 residues. In germline, CDR1 is ENHRY, CDR2 SYGVKD. V lost 4 bases, J lost 6 bases, and 3 bases stayed unmatched. CDR3 sequence: CAISAGQGADGYTF. The CDR3 bases are TGTGCCATCAGTGCGGGACAGGGGGCAGATGGCTACACCTTC.

The gene calls are TRBV3-1 (or the pseudogene TRBV3-2) and TRBJ1-5, with D possibly TRBD1 on 6 matching bases. This CDR3 has 15 amino acids. Germline V gene data show CDR1 as LGHDT and CDR2 as YNNKEL (reference sequence). V was shortened by 1 base and J by 1 base, with 8 bases between the two germline ends. CDR3: CASSQGQGSNQPQHF. In DNA, the CDR3 is TGTGCCAGCAGCCAAGGTCAGGGGAGCAATCAGCCCCAGCATTTT.

The rearrangement joins TRBV4-1 to TRBJ2-3; TRBD2 aligns across 7 bases. V lost 0 bases, J lost 0 bases, and 15 bases stayed unmatched. Looked up from germline, CDR1 is MGHRA and CDR2 is YSYEKL. The CDR3 spans 20 residues. The CDR3 reads CASSQEGTPWGGESTDTQYF. CDR3 nucleotides: TGCGCCAGCAGCCAAGAAGGAACCCCTTGGGGGGGAGAGAGCACAGATACGCAGTATTTT.

The V and J genes are TRBV14 and TRBJ2-3; 14 bases align to TRBD2. CDR1 and CDR2 (germline): SGHDN, FVKESK. The CDR3 contains 16 residues. Unmatched junction bases numbered 4, after V lost 1 base and J lost 7 bases. The CDR3 here is CASSQGTSGRLNTQYF. The CDR3 bases are TGTGCCAGCAGCCAAGGGACTAGCGGGAGGCTAAATACGCAGTATTTT.

The V and J genes are TRBV11-2 and TRBJ2-5; perhaps TRBD1 as D (7 bases). The V end was cut by 3 bases, the J end by 4 bases, with 21 bases between. The CDR3 is made up of 17 amino acids. The germline CDR1 and CDR2 sequences are SGHAT and FQNNGV. CDR3 in amino acids: CASSFDQGGPWTETQYF. Here the CDR3 DNA reads TGTGCCAGCAGCTTTGATCAGGGGGGCCCGTGGACAGAGACCCAGTACTTC.

CDR3 sequence reads: CASSLGLSGGIYNEQFF. CDR3 bases: TGTGCCAGCAGCTTGGGCCTTAGCGGGGGGATCTACAATGAGCAGTTCTTC. This chain uses TRBV7-2 with TRBJ2-1; TRBD2 matches 10 bases. This CDR3 has 17 residues. The junction had 8 bases not matched to a gene; V was cut back by 3 bases and J by 3 bases. Germline V lookup: CDR1 SGHTA, CDR2 FQGNSA.

The gene calls are TRBV4-1 and TRBJ1-2; D might be TRBD1 (5 bases). The germline V gene has CDR1 MGHRA and CDR2 YSYEKL. The V and J ends lost 2 bases and 7 bases respectively, with 14 bases between them. The CDR3 covers 14 residues. The CDR3 sequence: CASSQQKGLGGYTF. The CDR3 DNA reads as TGCGCCAGCAGCCAACAAAAGGGGCTCGGTGGCTACACCTTC.

This clone was recorded once. This chain links TRBV10-3 with TRBJ2-7, with 7 nucleotides matching TRBD2. The germline gives CDR1 ENHRY, CDR2 SYGVKD. The J segment lost 0 bases and the V segment lost 5 bases, leaving 7 bases of the junction unmatched. The CDR3 is 15 amino acids. For the CDR3, the DNA is TGTGCCATCAGTACGGCGGTAGCGGGCTCCTACGAGCAGTACTTC. Encoded protein: CAISTAVAGSYEQYF.

The V call is TRBV21-1, the J call TRBJ1-2; TRBD1, the table's D call, lacks a check against the DNA. TRBV21-1 has pseudogene status. The CDR3 has 17 amino acids. CDR3: CASSKEGQERVNYGYTF. The CDR3 nucleotides are TGTGCCAGCAGCAAAGAGGGACAGGAGCGGGTTAACTATGGCTACACCTTC.

This rearrangement joins TRBV10-3 to TRBJ2-5, with a tentative D call TRBD2 (6 bases). V lost 2 bases, J lost 4 bases, and 17 bases lay in between. This CDR3 spans 16 amino acids. Germline assignment: CDR1 ENHRY and CDR2 SYGVKD. The CDR3 DNA follows: TGTGCCATCAGTGAGGAGGGTAGCCCCGGGGGAGAGACCCAGTACTTC. Protein sequence: CAISEEGSPGGETQYF.